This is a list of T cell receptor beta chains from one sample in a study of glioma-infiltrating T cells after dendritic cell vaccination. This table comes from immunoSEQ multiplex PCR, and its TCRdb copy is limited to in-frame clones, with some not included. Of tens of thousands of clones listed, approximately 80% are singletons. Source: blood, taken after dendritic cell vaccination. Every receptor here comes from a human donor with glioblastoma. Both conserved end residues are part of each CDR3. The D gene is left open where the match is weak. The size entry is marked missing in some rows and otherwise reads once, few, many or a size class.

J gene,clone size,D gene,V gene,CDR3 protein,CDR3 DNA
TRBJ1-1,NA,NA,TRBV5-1,CASSLSGVRNTEAFF,TGCGCCAGCAGCTTGTCAGGGGTTAGGAACACTGAAGCTTTCTTT
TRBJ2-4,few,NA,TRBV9,CASSVGAGGNIQYF,TGTGCCAGCAGCGTAGGGGCCGGAGGAAACATTCAGTACTTC
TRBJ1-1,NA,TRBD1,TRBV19,CASTTGPLNTEAFF,TGTGCCAGTACGACAGGGCCTCTAAACACTGAAGCTTTCTTT
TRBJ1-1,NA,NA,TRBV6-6,CASTGSGDSRTEAFF,TGTGCCAGCACCGGATCGGGGGATAGTCGGACTGAAGCTTTCTTT
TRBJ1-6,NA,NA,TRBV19,CASSISGWENSPLHF,TGTGCCAGTAGTATCTCGGGGTGGGAAAATTCCCCCCTCCACTTT
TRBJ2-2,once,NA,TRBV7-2,CASSLVSSRLNTGELFF,TGTGCCAGCAGCTTAGTATCGTCGCGGCTGAACACCGGGGAGCTGTTTTTT
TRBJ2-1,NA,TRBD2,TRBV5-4,CASSFISGGDNEQFF,TGTGCCAGCAGCTTCATCAGCGGGGGAGACAATGAGCAGTTCTTC
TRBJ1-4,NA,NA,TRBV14,CASSQYPGVLREKLFF,TGTGCCAGCAGCCAGTACCCAGGGGTACTAAGGGAAAAACTGTTTTTT
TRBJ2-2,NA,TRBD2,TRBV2,CASSELGSGGAMYTGELFF,TGTGCCAGCAGTGAACTTGGTAGCGGGGGGGCCATGTACACCGGGGAGCTGTTTTTT
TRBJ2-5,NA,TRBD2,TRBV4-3,CASSQGKLAGDQETQYF,TGCGCCAGCAGCCAAGGGAAACTAGCGGGGGACCAAGAGACCCAGTACTTC
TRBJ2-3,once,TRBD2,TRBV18,CASSLASGASSTDTQYF,TGTGCCAGCTCATTGGCTAGCGGAGCCTCTAGCACAGATACGCAGTATTTT
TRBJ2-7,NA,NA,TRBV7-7,CASSLAVGGSYEQYF,TGTGCTAGCAGCTTAGCTGTGGGGGGATCCTACGAGCAGTACTTC
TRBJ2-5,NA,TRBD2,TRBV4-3,CASSQDPSGGATETQYF,TGCGCCAGCAGCCAAGATCCCAGCGGGGGGGCCACGGAGACCCAGTACTTC
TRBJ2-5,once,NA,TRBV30,CAWSVWQNQETQYF,TGTGCCTGGAGTGTCTGGCAGAACCAAGAGACCCAGTACTTC
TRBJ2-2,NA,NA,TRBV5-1,CASSLTGLNTGELFF,TGCGCCAGCAGCTTGACAGGGCTGAACACCGGGGAGCTGTTTTTT
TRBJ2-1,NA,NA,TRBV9,CASSDKSSRGGAYNEQFF,TGTGCCAGCAGTGATAAATCTAGTAGGGGGGGGGCCTACAATGAGCAGTTCTTC
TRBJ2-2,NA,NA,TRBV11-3,CASSLEGDTGELFF,TGTGCCAGCAGCTTAGAAGGGGACACCGGGGAGCTGTTTTTT
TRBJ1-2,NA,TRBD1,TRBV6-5,CASSQDRDYGYTF,TGTGCCAGCAGCCAGGACAGGGACTATGGCTACACCTTC
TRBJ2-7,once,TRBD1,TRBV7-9,CASSLRAGGFSSYEQYF,TGTGCCAGCAGCTTAAGGGCAGGGGGCTTTAGCTCCTACGAGCAGTACTTC
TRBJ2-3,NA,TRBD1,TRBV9,CASSRTTGQGTDTQYF,TGTGCCAGCAGCCGTACGACGGGACAGGGGACAGATACGCAGTATTTT
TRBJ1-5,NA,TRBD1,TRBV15,CATSPGQGIGQPQHF,TGTGCCACCAGCCCCGGACAGGGAATCGGTCAGCCCCAGCATTTT
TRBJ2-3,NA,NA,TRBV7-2,CASSLDYFTDTQYF,TGTGCCAGCAGCTTAGATTATTTCACAGATACGCAGTATTTT
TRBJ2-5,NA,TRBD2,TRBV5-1,CASSWDLLAGGEETQYF,TGCGCCAGCAGCTGGGACCTGCTAGCGGGGGGAGAGGAGACCCAGTACTTC
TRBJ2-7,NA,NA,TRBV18,CASSPRTTGYEQYF,TGTGCCAGCTCACCACGGACGACGGGATACGAGCAGTACTTC
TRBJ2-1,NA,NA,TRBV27,CASSLLGNEQFF,TGTGCCAGCAGTTTACTAGGCAATGAGCAGTTCTTC
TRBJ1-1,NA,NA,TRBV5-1,CASSFGLNTEAFF,TGCGCCAGCAGCTTCGGGTTGAACACTGAAGCTTTCTTT
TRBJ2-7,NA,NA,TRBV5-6,CASSLGRVAYEQYF,TGTGCCAGCAGCTTGGGGAGGGTTGCCTACGAGCAGTACTTC